This T cell receptor (beta chain) was recovered during a study of cytomegalovirus exposure and HLA in healthy donors. The table lists this clone with a few counts. The antigen is unknown. Study outcomes and limitations: An apparent linkage of common viral pathogens to several of the most significant clusters emerged in a later analysis. Analysis performed later found about 18,000 TCR beta sequences associated with HLA alleles at 0.05 false discovery rate. The study designated 150 to 200 TCR beta chains cytomegalovirus-associated.

The CDR3 totals 17 residues. Germline values: CDR1 MGHRA, CDR2 YSYEKL. Losses at the gene ends were 1 base for V and 7 bases for J; bases not matched to a gene: 5. With 60 Vbeta and 13 Jbeta primers, the PCR was carried out. Measured with immunoSEQ multiplex PCR; TCRdb has only the in-frame clones, and not every one. The repertoire holds some 180,000 clones, with roughly 10% as singletons. Sequencing was performed on PBMCs. V usage is TRBV4-1 and J usage is TRBJ2-1, with 15 bases lining up with TRBD2. This clonotype originated in a woman aged 30 to 39 in good health and CMV-seropositive. In DNA, the CDR3 is TGCGCCAGCAGCCAAGCTGGACTAGCGGGAGGGAGGAATGAGCAGTTCTTC. Translating gives CASSQAGLAGGRNEQFF.